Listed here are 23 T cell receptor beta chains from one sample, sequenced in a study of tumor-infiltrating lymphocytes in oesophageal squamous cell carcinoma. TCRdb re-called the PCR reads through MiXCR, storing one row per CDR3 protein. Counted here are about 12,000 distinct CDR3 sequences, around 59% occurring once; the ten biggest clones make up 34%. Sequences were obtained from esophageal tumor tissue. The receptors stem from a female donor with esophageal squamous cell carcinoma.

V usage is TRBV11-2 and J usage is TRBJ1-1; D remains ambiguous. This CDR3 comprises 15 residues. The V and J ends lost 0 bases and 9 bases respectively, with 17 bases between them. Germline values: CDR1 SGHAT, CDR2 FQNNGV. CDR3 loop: CASSLDRGGPRKAFF. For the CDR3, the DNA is TGTGCCAGCAGCTTAGATCGAGGAGGACCTAGGAAAGCTTTCTTT.

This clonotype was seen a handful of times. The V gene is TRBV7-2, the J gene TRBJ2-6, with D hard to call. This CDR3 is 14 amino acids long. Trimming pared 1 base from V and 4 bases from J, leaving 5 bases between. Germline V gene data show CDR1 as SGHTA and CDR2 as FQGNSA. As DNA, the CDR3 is TGTGCCAGCAGCTTAGGGCAGGGGGCCAACGTCCTGACTTTC. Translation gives CASSLGQGANVLTF.

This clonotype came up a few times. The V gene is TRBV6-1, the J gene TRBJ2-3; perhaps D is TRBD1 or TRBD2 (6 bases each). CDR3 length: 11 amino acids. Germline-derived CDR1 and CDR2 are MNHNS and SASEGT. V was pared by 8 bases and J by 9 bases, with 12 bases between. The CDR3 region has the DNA TGTGCCAGCTCTTCGGGGGCAACGCAGTATTTT. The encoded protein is CASSSGATQYF.

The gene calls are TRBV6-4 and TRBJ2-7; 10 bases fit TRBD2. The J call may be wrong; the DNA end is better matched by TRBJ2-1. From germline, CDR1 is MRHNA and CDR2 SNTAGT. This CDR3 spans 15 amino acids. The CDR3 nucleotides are TGTGCCAGCAGTGACTCAGCGGGAGGGTACAATGAGCAGTTCTTC. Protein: CASSDSAGGYNEQFF.

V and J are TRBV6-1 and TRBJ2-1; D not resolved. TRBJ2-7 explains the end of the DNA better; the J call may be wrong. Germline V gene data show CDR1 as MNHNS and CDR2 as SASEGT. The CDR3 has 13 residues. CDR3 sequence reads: CASTPYTYNEQYF. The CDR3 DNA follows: TGTGCCAGCACCCCTTATACCTACAATGAGCAGTACTTC.

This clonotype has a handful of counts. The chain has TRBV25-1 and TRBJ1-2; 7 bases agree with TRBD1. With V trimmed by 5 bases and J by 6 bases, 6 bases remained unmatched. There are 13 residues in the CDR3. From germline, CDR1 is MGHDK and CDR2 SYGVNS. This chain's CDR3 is CASSPTGRDGYTF. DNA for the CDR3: TGTGCCAGCAGTCCGACAGGGAGAGATGGCTACACCTTC.

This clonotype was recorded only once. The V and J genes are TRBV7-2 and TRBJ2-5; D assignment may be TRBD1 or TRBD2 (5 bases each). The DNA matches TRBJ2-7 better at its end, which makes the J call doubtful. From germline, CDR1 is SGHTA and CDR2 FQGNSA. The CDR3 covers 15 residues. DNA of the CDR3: TGTGCCAGCAGCCAGTGGGACGGAAGCTCCTACGAGCAGTACTTC. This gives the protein CASSQWDGSSYEQYF.

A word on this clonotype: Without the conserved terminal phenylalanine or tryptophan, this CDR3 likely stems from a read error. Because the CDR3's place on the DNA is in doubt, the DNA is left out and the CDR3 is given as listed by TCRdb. The CDR3 sequence: CASSYGQG. V and J are TRBV6-6 and TRBJ2-4; TRBD1 is the table's D call and was not checked against the DNA. Per germline, CDR1 MNHNY and CDR2 SVGAGI (reference sequence). With termini counted, the CDR3 has 8 amino acids.

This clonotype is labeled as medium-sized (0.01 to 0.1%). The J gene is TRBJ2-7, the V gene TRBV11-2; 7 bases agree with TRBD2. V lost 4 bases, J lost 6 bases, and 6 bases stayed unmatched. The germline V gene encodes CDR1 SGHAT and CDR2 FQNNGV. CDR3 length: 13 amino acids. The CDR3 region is CASSSRAGVEQYF. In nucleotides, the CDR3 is TGTGCCAGCAGCTCAAGGGCGGGGGTCGAGCAGTACTTC.

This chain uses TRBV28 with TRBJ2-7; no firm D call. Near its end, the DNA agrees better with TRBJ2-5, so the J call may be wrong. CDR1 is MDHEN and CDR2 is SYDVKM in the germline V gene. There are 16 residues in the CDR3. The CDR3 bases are TGTGCCAGCAGTTTACCCGACTCCCCCGTTAGTGAGACCCAGTACTTC. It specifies CASSLPDSPVSETQYF.

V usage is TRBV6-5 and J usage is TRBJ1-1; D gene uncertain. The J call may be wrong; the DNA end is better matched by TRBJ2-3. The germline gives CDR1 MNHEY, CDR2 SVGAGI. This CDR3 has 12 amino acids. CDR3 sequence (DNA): TGTGCCAGCACTAGTCGGACAGATACGCAGTATTTT. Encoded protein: CASTSRTDTQYF.

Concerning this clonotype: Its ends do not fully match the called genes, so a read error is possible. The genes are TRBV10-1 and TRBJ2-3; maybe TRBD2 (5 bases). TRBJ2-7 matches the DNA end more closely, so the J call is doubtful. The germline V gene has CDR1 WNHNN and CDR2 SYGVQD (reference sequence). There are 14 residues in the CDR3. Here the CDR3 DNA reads TGCGCCAGCGGTGAGTCGGGGAGTAACAATGAGCAGTACTTC. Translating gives CASGESGSNNEQYF.

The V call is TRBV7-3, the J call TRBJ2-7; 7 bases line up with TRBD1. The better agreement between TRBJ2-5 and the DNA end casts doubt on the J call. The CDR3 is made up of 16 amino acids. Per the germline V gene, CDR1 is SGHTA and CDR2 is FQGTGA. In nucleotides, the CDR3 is TGTGCCAGCAGCTTAGAGGGACAGAATCTGCAAGAGACCCAGTACTTC. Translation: CASSLEGQNLQETQYF.

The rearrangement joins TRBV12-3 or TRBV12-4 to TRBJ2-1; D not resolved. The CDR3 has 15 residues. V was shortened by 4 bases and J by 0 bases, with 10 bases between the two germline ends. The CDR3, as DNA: TGTGCCAGCAGTTCGACACCGATCTCCTACAATGAGCAGTTCTTC. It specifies CASSSTPISYNEQFF.

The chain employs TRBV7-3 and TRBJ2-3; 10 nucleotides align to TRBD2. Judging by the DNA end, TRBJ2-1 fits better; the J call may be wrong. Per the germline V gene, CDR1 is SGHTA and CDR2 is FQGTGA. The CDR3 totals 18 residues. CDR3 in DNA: TGTGCCAGCAGCCAAAAGGCAGCGGGGGGGCCTATCTCCAATGAGCAGTTCTTC. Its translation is CASSQKAAGGPISNEQFF.

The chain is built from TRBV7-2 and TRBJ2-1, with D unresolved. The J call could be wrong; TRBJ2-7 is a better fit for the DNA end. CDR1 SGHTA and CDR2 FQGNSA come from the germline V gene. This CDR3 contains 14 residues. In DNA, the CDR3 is TGTGCCAGCAGCCTCATCCGGGCAAACTACGAGCAGTACTTC. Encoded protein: CASSLIRANYEQYF.

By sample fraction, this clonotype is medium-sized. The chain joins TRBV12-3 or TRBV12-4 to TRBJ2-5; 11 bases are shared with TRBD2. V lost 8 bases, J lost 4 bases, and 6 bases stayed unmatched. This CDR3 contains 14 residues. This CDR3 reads CASGLAGRRETQYF. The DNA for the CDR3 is TGTGCCAGCGGACTAGCGGGCCGCCGAGAGACCCAGTACTTC.

Here the CDR3 DNA reads TGTGCCAGCAGCTTAGAACAGATATACAATGAGCAGTTCTTC. Translated, it gives CASSLEQIYNEQFF. The chain uses TRBV7-2 and TRBJ2-1; no definite D call. The CDR3 totals 14 residues. Germline V CDR1 and CDR2: SGHTA, FQGNSA. Trimming stripped 1 base from V and 4 bases from J, with 8 bases between.

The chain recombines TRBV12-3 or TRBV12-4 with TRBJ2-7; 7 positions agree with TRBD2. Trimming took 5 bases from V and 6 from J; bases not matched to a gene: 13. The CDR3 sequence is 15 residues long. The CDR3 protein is CASSPSREGAGEQYF. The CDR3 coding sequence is TGTGCCAGCAGTCCCTCGAGGGAGGGCGCGGGCGAGCAGTACTTC.

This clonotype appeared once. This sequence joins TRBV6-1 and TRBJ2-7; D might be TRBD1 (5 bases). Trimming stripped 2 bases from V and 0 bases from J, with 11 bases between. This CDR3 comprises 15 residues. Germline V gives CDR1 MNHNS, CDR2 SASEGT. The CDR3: CASSEMYRSSYEQYF. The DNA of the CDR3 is TGTGCCAGCAGTGAAATGTACAGGAGCTCCTACGAGCAGTACTTC.

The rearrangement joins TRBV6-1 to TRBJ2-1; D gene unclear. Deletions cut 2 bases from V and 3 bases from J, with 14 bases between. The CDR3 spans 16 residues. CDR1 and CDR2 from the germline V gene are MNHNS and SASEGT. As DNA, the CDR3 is TGTGCCAGCAGTGAACTTATGGGCGCACTCTACAATGAGCAGTTCTTC. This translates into CASSELMGALYNEQFF.

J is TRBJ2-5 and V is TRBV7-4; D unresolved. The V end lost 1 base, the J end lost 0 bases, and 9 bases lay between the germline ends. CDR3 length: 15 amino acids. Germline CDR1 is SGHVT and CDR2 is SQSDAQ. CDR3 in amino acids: CASSLVLGYQETQYF. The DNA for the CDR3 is TGTGCCAGCAGCTTAGTTTTGGGGTACCAAGAGACCCAGTACTTC.

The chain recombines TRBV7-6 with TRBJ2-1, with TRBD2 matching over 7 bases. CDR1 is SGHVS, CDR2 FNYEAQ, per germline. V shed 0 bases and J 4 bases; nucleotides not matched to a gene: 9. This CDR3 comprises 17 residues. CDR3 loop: CASSLAQGLAEYNEQFF. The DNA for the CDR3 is TGTGCCAGCAGCTTAGCTCAAGGGCTAGCGGAGTACAATGAGCAGTTCTTC.